What follows are 2 T cell receptor beta chains derived from one specimen sequenced in a study of cytomegalovirus exposure and HLA in healthy donors. PCR was performed using 60 Vbeta and 13 Jbeta primers. Profiled with immunoSEQ multiplex PCR; TCRdb holds only in-frame clones, not every one. This table holds about 150,000 clones, around 83% found once. The sample was PBMCs. These receptor sequences come from a man aged 45-65 years in good health and CMV-seropositive.

In its sample, this clone was seen a few times. V usage is TRBV10-2 and J usage is TRBJ2-7; 11 nucleotides match TRBD2. There are 15 residues in the CDR3. The germline gives CDR1 WSHSY, CDR2 SAAADI. Unmatched junction bases numbered 0, after V lost 1 base and J lost 1 base. The CDR3 region has the DNA TGCGCCAGCAGTGAGTTAGCGGGGGGGTCCTACGAGCAGTACTTC. The encoded protein is CASSELAGGSYEQYF.

The rearrangement joins TRBV4-3 to TRBJ1-1; D is ambiguous. The CDR3 is made up of 16 amino acids. V was trimmed by 2 bases and J by 1 base, leaving 14 bases between them. Germline V gene sequence: CDR1 LGHNA, CDR2 YSLEER. The chain's CDR3 is CASSQPTVLGNTEAFF. CDR3 DNA: TGCGCCAGCAGCCAACCCACAGTCTTGGGGAACACTGAAGCTTTCTTT.